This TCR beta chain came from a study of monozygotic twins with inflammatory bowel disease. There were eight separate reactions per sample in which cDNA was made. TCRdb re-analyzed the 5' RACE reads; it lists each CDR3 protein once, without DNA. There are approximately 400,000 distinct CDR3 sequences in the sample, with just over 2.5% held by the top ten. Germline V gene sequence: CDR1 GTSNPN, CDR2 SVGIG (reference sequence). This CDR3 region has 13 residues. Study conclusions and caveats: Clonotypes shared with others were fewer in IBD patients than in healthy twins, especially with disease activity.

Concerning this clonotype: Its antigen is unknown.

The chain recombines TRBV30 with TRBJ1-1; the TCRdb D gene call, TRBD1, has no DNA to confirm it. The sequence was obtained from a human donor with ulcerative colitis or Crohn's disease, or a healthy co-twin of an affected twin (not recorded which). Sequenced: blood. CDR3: CAWSPGVNTEAFF.